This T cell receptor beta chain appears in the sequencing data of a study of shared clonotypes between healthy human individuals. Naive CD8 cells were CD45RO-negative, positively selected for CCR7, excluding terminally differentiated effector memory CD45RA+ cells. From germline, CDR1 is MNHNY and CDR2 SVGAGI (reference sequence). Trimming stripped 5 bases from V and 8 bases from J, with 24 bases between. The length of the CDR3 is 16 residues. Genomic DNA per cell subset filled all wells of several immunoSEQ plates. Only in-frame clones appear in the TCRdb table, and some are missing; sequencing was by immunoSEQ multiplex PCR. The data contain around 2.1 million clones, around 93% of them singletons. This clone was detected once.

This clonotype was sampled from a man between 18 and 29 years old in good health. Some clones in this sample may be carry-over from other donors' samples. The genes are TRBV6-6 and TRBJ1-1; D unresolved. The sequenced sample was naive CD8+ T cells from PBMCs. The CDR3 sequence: CASSPTGPSGKGEAFF. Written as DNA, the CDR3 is TGTGCCAGCAGTCCGACTGGACCGAGTGGCAAGGGAGAAGCTTTCTTT.